The 21 T cell receptor beta chains below come from one sample, sequenced in a study of somatic mutations in cytotoxic T cells in rheumatoid arthritis. Sequencing used immunoSEQ multiplex PCR; TCRdb keeps in-frame clones, though not all of them. The sample lists around 24,000 clones, 82% occurring once. Sequenced material: CD8+ T cells sorted from blood. The receptors stem from a man aged 50 to 59 in good health.

The chain joins TRBV29-1 to TRBJ1-1, with D possibly TRBD1 on 6 matching bases. The V end lost 6 bases, the J end lost 5 bases, and 22 bases lay between the germline ends. CDR1 is SQVTM and CDR2 is ANQGSEA in the germline V gene. The CDR3 loop spans 15 amino acids. The CDR3 coding sequence is TGCAGCGTCCCTAAAGGGGGGAGTTGGGGAACTGAAGCTTTCTTT. It codes for CSVPKGGSWGTEAFF.

V usage is TRBV2 and J usage is TRBJ1-1; a possible D gene is TRBD1 (6 bases). The V end was cut by 10 bases, the J end by 6 bases, with 18 bases between. The CDR3 sequence is 13 residues long. Germline assignment: CDR1 SNHLY and CDR2 FYNNEI. CDR3 sequence reads: CATPGGAGAEAFF. The CDR3 coding sequence is TGTGCCACCCCGGGGGGCGCCGGGGCTGAAGCTTTCTTT.

The rearrangement uses TRBV9 and TRBJ1-3; TRBD1 is a possible D gene (5 bases). V shed 2 bases and J shed 5 bases, with 11 bases lying between them. Germline assignment: CDR1 SGDLS and CDR2 YYNGEE. The CDR3 has 14 residues. The CDR3 loop is CASSVGGSRNTIYF. The CDR3 nucleotides are TGTGCCAGCAGCGTCGGGGGGTCGCGAAACACCATATATTTT.

This clone is a singleton in its sample. V gene TRBV29-1 combines with J gene TRBJ2-5; perhaps TRBD1 as D (5 bases). CDR3 length equals 14 residues. Germline lookup yields CDR1 SQVTM and CDR2 ANQGSEA. Trimming took off 3 bases at V and 2 bases at J, with 13 bases between the two ends. CDR3 nucleotide sequence: TGCAGCGTTGATAAATGGACACGGCAAGAGACCCAGTACTTC. It codes for CSVDKWTRQETQYF.

The genes are TRBV5-8 and TRBJ1-5; 7 positions match TRBD1. There are 16 residues in the CDR3. Germline trimming cut 3 bases from V and 0 bases from J; bases unmatched to any gene: 6. CDR1 SGHTS and CDR2 YDEGEE come from the germline V gene. DNA for the CDR3: TGTGCCAGCAGCTACGACAGGGTTTATAGCAATCAGCCCCAGCATTTT. It translates to CASSYDRVYSNQPQHF.

This chain's CDR3 is CASSIGDRVIHEQYF. CDR3 DNA: TGTGCCAGCAGCATTGGGGACAGGGTCATCCACGAGCAGTACTTC. The V gene is TRBV5-6, the J gene TRBJ2-7, with 9 nucleotides matching TRBD1. The V and J ends lost 4 bases and 5 bases, in that order; junction bases with no gene match: 10. Germline V gene data show CDR1 as SGHDT and CDR2 as YYEEEE. The CDR3 length is 15 residues.

This sequence joins TRBV13 and TRBJ2-7; 7 bases agree with TRBD1. The CDR3 totals 15 residues. Trimming cost V 5 bases and J 1 base; bases outside gene matches: 8. CDR1 and CDR2 from the germline V gene are PRHDT and FYEKMQ (reference sequence). The CDR3 reads CASSRPRQGSYEQYF. The CDR3 nucleotides read TGTGCCAGCAGCAGGCCGAGACAGGGTTCCTACGAGCAGTACTTC.

This sequence joins TRBV25-1 and TRBJ1-1, with D uncertain. Trimming pared 6 bases from V and 6 bases from J, leaving 11 bases between. Per the germline V gene, CDR1 is MGHDK and CDR2 is SYGVNS. The CDR3 totals 12 residues. CDR3 amino acids: CASSAPRAEAFF. DNA for the CDR3: TGTGCCAGCAGCGCCCCCCGGGCTGAAGCTTTCTTT.

The chain joins TRBV7-8 to TRBJ2-7; 12 bases align to TRBD1. Germline V lookup: CDR1 SGHVS, CDR2 FQNEAQ. V shed 1 base and J 3 bases; nucleotides not matched to a gene: 4. CDR3 length equals 16 residues. The CDR3 region is CASSLEGQGAGYEQYF. The CDR3 DNA follows: TGTGCCAGCAGCTTAGAGGGACAGGGGGCCGGCTACGAGCAGTACTTC. Full variable domain (outside the CDR3, taken from reference TRBV7-8 and TRBJ2-7): GAGVSQSPRYKVAKRGQDVALRCDPISGHVSLFWYQQALGQGPEFLTYFQNEAQLDKSGLPSDRFFAERPEGSVSTLKIQRTQQEDSAVYLCASSLEGQGAGYEQYFGPGTRLTVT.

This clone was found once. The chain has TRBV27 and TRBJ1-1; D may be TRBD1 (6 bases). The V end was cut by 5 bases, the J end by 0 bases, with 13 bases between. The CDR3 runs 15 residues. Germline V gene sequence: CDR1 MNHEY, CDR2 SMNVEV (reference sequence). The CDR3 is CASSADRAMNTEAFF. CDR3 in DNA: TGTGCCAGCAGTGCGGACAGAGCTATGAACACTGAAGCTTTCTTT.

This clone showed up just a few times. The CDR3 sequence is CASSDRRQGYEQYF. In DNA form, the CDR3 reads TGTGCCAGCAGTGACCGAAGACAGGGATACGAGCAGTACTTC. This rearrangement joins TRBV25-1 to TRBJ2-7; TRBD1 aligns across 7 bases. The V and J ends lost 3 bases and 4 bases, in that order; junction bases with no gene match: 6. The CDR3 length is 14 residues. CDR1 and CDR2 (germline): MGHDK, SYGVNS.

The chain uses TRBV30 and TRBJ2-7; TRBD1 aligns across 12 bases. V was pared by 3 bases and J by 4 bases, with 7 bases of the junction left unmatched. Germline values: CDR1 GTSNPN, CDR2 SVGIG (reference sequence). The CDR3 runs to 15 residues. The CDR3 DNA is TGTGCCTGGAGCCTTGGGACAGGGGGCACGTACGAGCAGTACTTC. Its translation: CAWSLGTGGTYEQYF.

The V call is TRBV7-9, the J call TRBJ1-1; 8 bases map to TRBD1. Germline V gene lookup returns CDR1 SEHNR and CDR2 FQNEAQ (reference sequence). Trimming cost V 2 bases and J 4 bases; bases outside gene matches: 3. This CDR3 contains 14 residues. DNA of the CDR3: TGTGCCAGCAGCTTACAGGGGGCGCCCACTGAAGCTTTCTTT. This translates into CASSLQGAPTEAFF. The variable domain in full, completed from reference TRBV7-9 and TRBJ1-1, reads DTGVSQNPRHKITKRGQNVTFRCDPISEHNRLYWYRQTLGQGPEFLTYFQNEAQLEKSRLLSDRFSAERPKGSFSTLEIQRTEQGDSAMYLCASSLQGAPTEAFFGQGTRLTVV.

The V call is TRBV7-9, the J call TRBJ2-1; 12 bases are a match to TRBD2. This CDR3 comprises 17 residues. With 7 bases clipped from V and 8 bases from J, the junction kept 15 bases outside the gene matches. In germline, CDR1 is SEHNR, CDR2 FQNEAQ (reference sequence). This chain's CDR3 is CASNEGPLAGGPHEQFF. DNA of the CDR3: TGTGCCAGCAACGAAGGTCCCCTAGCGGGAGGGCCGCATGAGCAGTTCTTC.

This chain uses TRBV7-8 with TRBJ2-2; 8 bases match TRBD2. The junction had 2 bases not matched to a gene; V was cut back by 3 bases and J by 2 bases. The CDR3 length is 15 residues. The V gene's germline CDR1 is SGHVS and CDR2 FQNEAQ. The CDR3 protein is CASSLAGGNTGELFF. The DNA for the CDR3 is TGTGCCAGCAGCTTGGCGGGGGGAAACACCGGGGAGCTGTTTTTT.

V and J are TRBV10-3 and TRBJ2-7; perhaps TRBD2 as D (6 bases). Germline-derived CDR1 and CDR2 are ENHRY and SYGVKD. There are 16 residues in the CDR3. Trimming removed 3 bases at V and 0 bases at J, with 15 bases between. CDR3 DNA sequence: TGTGCCATCAGTGATCTGGTAGCGGAGAGCTCCTACGAGCAGTACTTC. Translating gives CAISDLVAESSYEQYF.

The chain carries TRBV11-3 and TRBJ2-7; D unresolved. There are 14 residues in the CDR3. Germline lookup yields CDR1 SGHNT and CDR2 YENEEA. Trimming stripped 2 bases from V and 4 bases from J, with 12 bases between. The CDR3 here is CASSLSAGWYEQYF. Here the CDR3 DNA reads TGTGCCAGCAGCTTATCGGCTGGATGGTACGAGCAGTACTTC.

The J gene is TRBJ2-1, the V gene TRBV4-1; TRBD2 aligns across 8 bases. The junction had 8 bases not matched to a gene; V was cut back by 2 bases and J by 5 bases. Per germline, CDR1 MGHRA and CDR2 YSYEKL. The CDR3 length is 16 residues. The CDR3 DNA is TGCGCCAGCAGCCAACTTCTTACTAGCGGAGACAATGAGCAGTTCTTC. Translating gives CASSQLLTSGDNEQFF.

In its sample, this clone was seen a few times. The V call is TRBV7-9, the J call TRBJ2-2; tentatively, D is TRBD2 (5 bases). CDR3 length: 16 amino acids. Germline assignment: CDR1 SEHNR and CDR2 FQNEAQ (reference sequence). The V end was cut by 4 bases, the J end by 5 bases, with 17 bases between. The CDR3 DNA is TGTGCCAGCAGCTCCCGAAAAGGGAGCGAAACCGGGGAGCTGTTTTTT. This gives the protein CASSSRKGSETGELFF.

V and J are TRBV28 and TRBJ2-1; 10 positions match TRBD2. Trimming removed 6 bases from V and 3 bases from J; junction bases left unmatched: 5. The germline V gene has CDR1 MDHEN and CDR2 SYDVKM. The CDR3 runs 15 residues. The CDR3 protein is CASSLAGDGYNEQFF. DNA for the CDR3: TGTGCCAGCAGCCTAGCGGGAGATGGCTACAATGAGCAGTTCTTC. The full variable domain, rest sourced from reference TRBV28 and TRBJ2-1, is DVKVTQSSRYLVKRTGEKVFLECVQDMDHENMFWYRQDPGLGLRLIYFSYDVKMKEKGDIPEGYSVSREKKERFSLILESASTNQTSMYLCASSLAGDGYNEQFFGPGTRLTVL.

The chain carries TRBV6-5 and TRBJ1-5; D is unclear. CDR3 length equals 15 residues. V was shortened by 5 bases and J by 2 bases, with 13 bases between the two germline ends. Germline lookup yields CDR1 MNHEY and CDR2 SVGAGI. In DNA form, the CDR3 reads TGTGCCAGCAGTCTTACCCTGGCAGGCAATCAGCCCCAGCATTTT. This codes for CASSLTLAGNQPQHF.